These 31 T cell receptor beta chains came from one sample sequenced in a study of blood T cell repertoires in COVID-19. Only in-frame clones appear in the TCRdb table, and some are missing; sequencing was by immunoSEQ multiplex PCR. The profile covers about 72,000 clones, with roughly 88% appearing a single time and approximately 28% taken by the ten largest. Sequencing was carried out using peripheral blood. These receptors originate from a man between 50 and 59 years old with acute or convalescent COVID-19.

The chain uses TRBV13 and TRBJ2-7; 9 positions match TRBD1. J gave up 3 bases and V 4 bases, and 10 bases lay outside the gene matches. This CDR3 spans 16 amino acids. The germline V gene has CDR1 PRHDT and CDR2 FYEKMQ (reference sequence). Here the CDR3 reads CASSSQTGGLGYEQYF. The CDR3 nucleotides are TGTGCCAGCAGCTCACAGACAGGGGGGTTAGGCTACGAGCAGTACTTC.

The chain carries TRBV15 and TRBJ2-3; D remains unclear. Trimming took 3 bases from V and 0 from J, leaving 10 bases between them. The CDR3 length is 15 residues. Germline CDR1 LNHNV, CDR2 YYDKDF (reference sequence). As DNA, the CDR3 is TGTGCCACCAGCAGCGAACGAGTAAGCACAGATACGCAGTATTTT. It yields the protein CATSSERVSTDTQYF. The full variable domain, in which reference TRBV15 and TRBJ2-3 provide the parts outside the CDR3, is DAMVIQNPRYQVTQFGKPVTLSCSQTLNHNVMYWYQQKSSQAPKLLFHYYDKDFNNEADTPDNFQSRRPNTSFCFLDIRSPGLGDTAMYLCATSSERVSTDTQYFGPGTRLTVL.

The CDR3 loop is CASSVEGIQETQYF. CDR3 nucleotides: TGTGCCAGCAGCGTAGAGGGGATTCAAGAGACCCAGTACTTC. This sequence joins TRBV9 and TRBJ2-5; possibly TRBD1 for D (5 bases). The CDR3 runs to 14 residues. The germline V and J ends were trimmed by 0 bases and 2 bases, with 8 bases remaining between them. CDR1 is SGDLS and CDR2 is YYNGEE in the germline V gene.

In DNA form, the CDR3 reads TGCAGCGACCTGCTCCCCGGCGGTAGCTATGGCTACACCTTC. As protein: CSDLLPGGSYGYTF. This chain joins TRBV29-1 and TRBJ1-2; D not certain. Between the trimmed V and J ends, which lost 7 bases and 4 bases, there was a span of 19 bases. The CDR3 extends over 14 amino acids. CDR1 is SQVTM, CDR2 ANQGSEA, per germline.

The chain is built from TRBV7-9 and TRBJ2-1; weak D call: TRBD2 (6 bases). V shed 3 bases and J shed 9 bases, with 15 bases lying between them. Germline V CDR1 and CDR2: SEHNR, FQNEAQ (reference sequence). The CDR3 is 14 amino acids. In DNA form, the CDR3 reads TGTGCCAGCAGCTTTATGTTCGTGGGAGGTGAGCAGTTCTTC. Protein sequence: CASSFMFVGGEQFF. Drawing the rest from reference TRBV7-9 and TRBJ2-1, the complete variable domain is DTGVSQNPRHKITKRGQNVTFRCDPISEHNRLYWYRQTLGQGPEFLTYFQNEAQLEKSRLLSDRFSAERPKGSFSTLEIQRTEQGDSAMYLCASSFMFVGGEQFFGPGTRLTVL.

This clone was detected only a few times. V is TRBV5-1 and J is TRBJ2-1, with 7 bases fitting TRBD2. CDR1 is SGHRS and CDR2 is YFSETQ in the germline V gene. There are 15 residues in the CDR3. Germline trimming cut 4 bases from V and 5 bases from J; bases unmatched to any gene: 9. Written as DNA, the CDR3 is TGCGCCAGCAGCCCCGAGCCGGGGGGAGACAATGAGCAGTTCTTC. Its protein product is CASSPEPGGDNEQFF.

The chain uses TRBV5-1 and TRBJ2-6, with D unresolved. The CDR3 runs to 15 residues. V was pared by 4 bases and J by 0 bases, with 8 bases between. CDR1 and CDR2 from the germline V gene are SGHRS and YFSETQ. In nucleotides, the CDR3 is TGCGCCAGCAGCCCGCTCGGCTCTGGGGCCAACGTCCTGACTTTC. Amino acids: CASSPLGSGANVLTF.

The chain is built from TRBV10-1 and TRBJ2-2, with 8 positions matching TRBD1. The CDR3 runs to 13 residues. Germline assignment: CDR1 WNHNN and CDR2 SYGVQD (reference sequence). V shed 9 bases and J 4 bases; nucleotides not matched to a gene: 4. The CDR3 reads CASKGQATGELFF. The CDR3 DNA reads as TGCGCCAGTAAGGGACAGGCCACCGGGGAGCTGTTTTTT.

V usage is TRBV9 and J usage is TRBJ2-7; tentative D call: TRBD2 (6 bases). Germline-derived CDR1 and CDR2 are SGDLS and YYNGEE. Trimming cost V 0 bases and J 4 bases, with 17 bases left between them. The CDR3 spans 16 residues. CDR3 DNA: TGTGCCAGCAGCGTAGGAGGAGGGGCGACCCTTTACGAGCAGTACTTC. This encodes CASSVGGGATLYEQYF.

This rearrangement joins TRBV25-1 to TRBJ2-5, with TRBD1 matching over 7 bases. CDR3 length: 15 amino acids. Germline V gives CDR1 MGHDK, CDR2 SYGVNS. J gave up 0 bases and V 2 bases, and 3 bases lay outside the gene matches. The CDR3 nucleotides are TGTGCCAGCAGTGAAGGGACAGACAACCAAGAGACCCAGTACTTC. Translating it yields CASSEGTDNQETQYF.

The chain recombines TRBV3-1 (or the pseudogene TRBV3-2) with TRBJ1-4; TRBD1 matches at 7 bases. The CDR3 runs to 15 residues. Germline CDR1 and CDR2: LGHDT and YNNKEL (reference sequence). V gave up 5 bases and J gave up 3 bases; unmatched junction bases: 6. The chain's CDR3 is CASSNRDSANEKLFF. As DNA, the CDR3 is TGTGCCAGCAGCAACCGGGACAGCGCTAATGAAAAACTGTTTTTT.

In this sample, this clone turned up once. This sequence joins TRBV2 and TRBJ1-2; the D is unclear. CDR1 SNHLY and CDR2 FYNNEI come from the germline V gene. Trimming removed 6 bases from V and 9 bases from J, with 11 bases in between. The CDR3 is 11 residues long. In nucleotides, the CDR3 is TGTGCCAGCAGGGGCAATGGGCGCTACACCTTC. This translates into CASRGNGRYTF. The whole variable domain, filled in from reference TRBV2 and TRBJ1-2, reads EPEVTQTPSHQVTQMGQEVILRCVPISNHLYFYWYRQILGQKVEFLVSFYNNEISEKSEIFDDQFSVERPDGSNFTLKIRSTKLEDSAMYFCASRGNGRYTFGSGTRLTVV.

This clone came up a few times. The chain links TRBV10-3 to TRBJ2-2, with TRBD2 matching 13 bases. CDR3 length equals 17 residues. Germline CDR1 is ENHRY and CDR2 is SYGVKD. V lost 5 bases and J lost 5; bases outside the gene matches: 8. The CDR3 region has the DNA TGTGCCATCAGTCCCCCCGTGGGACTAGCGGGGACCGGGGAGCTGTTTTTT. It specifies CAISPPVGLAGTGELFF.

The gene calls are TRBV19 and TRBJ2-3; 7 bases line up with TRBD2. The CDR3 spans 13 residues. The germline CDR1 and CDR2 sequences are LNHDA and SQIVND (reference sequence). Trimming at V came to 7 bases and at J to 6 bases, leaving 7 bases not matched to a gene. The CDR3 sequence: CASTGRAMDTQYF. DNA of the CDR3: TGTGCCAGTACAGGGAGGGCGATGGATACGCAGTATTTT. The variable domain in full, with the rest retrieved from reference TRBV19 and TRBJ2-3, is DGGITQSPKYLFRKEGQNVTLSCEQNLNHDAMYWYRQDPGQGLRLIYYSQIVNDFQKGDIAEGYSVSREKKESFPLTVTSAQKNPTAFYLCASTGRAMDTQYFGPGTRLTVL.

This clone has a single count. The chain employs TRBV6-5 and TRBJ2-7; 9 bases fit TRBD1. This CDR3 is 13 amino acids long. From germline, CDR1 is MNHEY and CDR2 SVGAGI. Trimming cost V 6 bases and J 7 bases; bases outside gene matches: 7. The DNA of the CDR3 is TGTGCCAGCAGCTCCCGGGACAGGGAAGAGCAGTACTTC. The encoded protein is CASSSRDREEQYF.

The chain recombines TRBV11-2 with TRBJ2-1, with D possibly matching TRBD1 (5 bases). Germline V gene sequence: CDR1 SGHAT, CDR2 FQNNGV. This CDR3 contains 14 residues. V lost 4 bases and J lost 5, with 12 bases in between. The CDR3, as DNA: TGTGCCAGCAGCTCCCGGACAATTAACAATGAGCAGTTCTTC. Its protein is CASSSRTINNEQFF. Full variable domain (rest looked up from reference TRBV11-2 and TRBJ2-1): EAGVAQSPRYKIIEKRQSVAFWCNPISGHATLYWYQQILGQGPKLLIQFQNNGVVDDSQLPKDRFSAERLKGVDSTLKIQPAKLEDSAVYLCASSSRTINNEQFFGPGTRLTVL.

A word on this clone: One junction end does not reproduce the germline sequence, and a read error may be involved. This sequence joins TRBV11-2 and TRBJ2-3; TRBD2 agrees at 11 bases. The CDR3 is 15 amino acids. Germline CDR1 is SGHAT and CDR2 is FQNNGV. CDR3 residues: CASRLAGGPADTQYF. For the CDR3, the DNA is TGTGCCAGCAGGTTAGCGGGGGGGCCCGCAGATACGCAGTATTTT.

V gene TRBV6-6 combines with J gene TRBJ2-7, with a weak D call TRBD1 (6 bases). V lost 7 bases and J lost 4, with 17 bases in between. Germline lookup yields CDR1 MNHNY and CDR2 SVGAGI (reference sequence). CDR3 length: 14 residues. The CDR3 nucleotides read TGTGCCAGCACCGGGGCAGGGGTCTTGTACGAGCAGTACTTC. This gives the protein CASTGAGVLYEQYF.

The V gene is TRBV7-6, the J gene TRBJ2-2; 12 bases are shared with TRBD1. With V trimmed by 4 bases and J by 6 bases, 6 bases remained unmatched. The CDR3 has 16 residues. The germline V gene encodes CDR1 SGHVS and CDR2 FNYEAQ. The CDR3 loop reads CASSSRDRGLAGELFF. DNA for the CDR3: TGTGCCAGCAGCTCTCGGGACAGGGGGCTGGCCGGGGAGCTGTTTTTT.

The chain combines TRBV18 with TRBJ2-7; possible D gene TRBD2, 6 bases. The CDR3 loop spans 13 amino acids. V lost 6 bases and J 0 bases, leaving 9 bases between the germline ends. Germline V gene data show CDR1 as KGHSH and CDR2 as LQKENI. The CDR3 here is CASSTGDSYEQYF. CDR3 bases: TGTGCCAGCTCGACGGGGGACTCCTACGAGCAGTACTTC.

This clone appeared once. The chain joins TRBV12-3 or TRBV12-4 to TRBJ1-1; D may be TRBD1 (6 bases). This CDR3 has 13 amino acids. Trimming shortened V by 7 bases and J by 11 bases, and 20 bases separated the two germline ends. CDR3 sequence reads: CASTFSHGGLAFF. The CDR3 DNA follows: TGTGCCAGCACCTTCTCTCATGGGGGCTTGGCTTTCTTT.

V usage is TRBV19 and J usage is TRBJ1-1; 12 bases are a match to TRBD1. Germline CDR1 and CDR2: LNHDA and SQIVND (reference sequence). The junction had 7 bases not matched to a gene; V was cut back by 6 bases and J by 5 bases. CDR3 size: 15 residues. CDR3: CASRDGDRGLTEAFF. In DNA, the CDR3 is TGTGCCAGTAGAGACGGGGACAGGGGGCTGACTGAAGCTTTCTTT. Combining the CDR3 with reference TRBV19 and TRBJ1-1 gives the whole variable domain DGGITQSPKYLFRKEGQNVTLSCEQNLNHDAMYWYRQDPGQGLRLIYYSQIVNDFQKGDIAEGYSVSREKKESFPLTVTSAQKNPTAFYLCASRDGDRGLTEAFFGQGTRLTVV.

The rearrangement links TRBV25-1 to TRBJ1-2, with 9 nucleotides matching TRBD1. This CDR3 comprises 16 residues. CDR1 is MGHDK, CDR2 SYGVNS, per germline. With V trimmed by 4 bases and J by 7 bases, 13 bases remained unmatched. The CDR3 loop is CASSAPGTGPGTGYTF. In nucleotides, the CDR3 is TGTGCCAGCAGTGCGCCCGGGACAGGGCCGGGGACTGGCTACACCTTC.

The chain is built from TRBV5-1 and TRBJ1-4; 10 bases agree with TRBD1. V dropped 4 bases and J dropped 10; count of bases not matched to a gene: 13. This CDR3 has 16 amino acids. Germline V gene data show CDR1 as SGHRS and CDR2 as YFSETQ. This CDR3 reads CASSPGQGSRNGKLFF. The CDR3 nucleotides read TGCGCCAGCAGCCCGGGACAGGGGTCCCGGAACGGAAAACTGTTTTTT.

The V and J genes are TRBV5-1 and TRBJ1-2; 10 nucleotides align to TRBD1. Germline assignment: CDR1 SGHRS and CDR2 YFSETQ. The length of the CDR3 is 14 residues. J lost 4 bases, V lost 3 bases, and 3 bases had no gene match. The CDR3 sequence: CASSWDRGTYGYTF. The CDR3 DNA is TGCGCCAGCAGCTGGGACAGGGGAACCTATGGCTACACCTTC.

The chain employs TRBV3-1 (or the pseudogene TRBV3-2) and TRBJ2-3; 11 positions match TRBD1. The V gene end was trimmed by 4 bases and the J gene end by 4 bases; junction bases not matched to a gene: 1. Germline values: CDR1 LGHDT, CDR2 YNNKEL (reference sequence). The CDR3 has 14 residues. This CDR3 reads CASSRGQGADTQYF. The CDR3 DNA is TGTGCCAGCAGCCGGGGACAGGGGGCAGATACGCAGTATTTT.

This chain uses TRBV11-3 with TRBJ2-1; 8 nucleotides agree with TRBD1. J gave up 7 bases and V 9 bases, and 5 bases lay outside the gene matches. The CDR3 consists of 12 residues. From germline, CDR1 is SGHNT and CDR2 YENEEA. CDR3: CARLQGANEQFF. CDR3 nucleotide sequence: TGTGCCAGGCTGCAGGGGGCGAATGAGCAGTTCTTC.

The V call is TRBV24-1, the J call TRBJ2-1; 8 bases are a match to TRBD1. The CDR3 is 16 residues long. Germline-derived CDR1 and CDR2 are KGHDR and SFDVKD. V dropped 3 bases and J dropped 2; count of bases not matched to a gene: 5. The CDR3 loop reads CATSDLDRDPYNEQFF. The DNA of the CDR3 is TGTGCCACCAGTGATCTGGACAGGGATCCCTACAATGAGCAGTTCTTC.

This clone was detected only once. The junction departs from germline at one end; a sequencing error may be responsible. Here the CDR3 DNA reads TGTGCCAGCAGCGGGGGACAGGAGGCCTTC. Translated: CASSGGQEAF. The chain recombines TRBV5-6 with TRBJ1-2; 8 bases line up with TRBD1. This CDR3 contains 10 residues. Germline V lookup: CDR1 SGHDT, CDR2 YYEEEE.

The chain uses TRBV7-6 and TRBJ2-3; tentative D call: TRBD1 (6 bases). The CDR3 consists of 15 residues. Per germline, CDR1 SGHVS and CDR2 FNYEAQ. V was clipped by 1 base and J by 3 bases, with 11 bases between them. The CDR3 reads CASSLGQGFTDTQYF. CDR3 bases: TGTGCCAGCAGCTTAGGGCAGGGGTTTACAGATACGCAGTATTTT.

This chain joins TRBV4-2 and TRBJ2-3; 10 bases align to TRBD2. In germline, CDR1 is LGHNA, CDR2 YNFKEQ. Unmatched junction bases numbered 10, after V lost 5 bases and J lost 5 bases. CDR3 size: 16 residues. The CDR3 DNA sequence: TGTGCCAGCAGCAAACCGAGCGGGGGGGCCGGAGATACGCAGTATTTT. Encoded protein: CASSKPSGGAGDTQYF.